This T cell receptor beta chain was identified during a study of T cells in Graves' hyperthyroidism and ophthalmopathy. RNA transcripts were the template for amplifying TCR beta CDR3 regions. An initial round of RT-PCR targeting the TCR CDR3 relied on the HTBI primer set. TCRdb re-derived calls from the multiplex PCR reads in MiXCR, one entry per CDR3 protein. The table records 300,000 to 450,000 distinct CDR3 sequences, roughly 25% of them present only once. The germline V gene has CDR1 LGHDT and CDR2 YNNKEL (reference sequence). V was shortened by 4 bases and J by 3 bases, with 18 bases between the two germline ends. The CDR3 has 16 residues. This clonotype was counted at least ten times.

The origin of this receptor is a man in his fifties with Graves' hyperthyroidism. Sequenced material: blood. V usage is TRBV3-1 and J usage is TRBJ2-5; D assignment may be TRBD1 or TRBD2 (8 bases each). CDR3 DNA: TGTGCCAGCAGCCCCACAGGGGGGACTAGAGAAGAGACCCAGTACTTC. It is translated as CASSPTGGTREETQYF.